This note documents a single TCR beta chain sequence. One end of the junction does not line up with germline, which may come from a read error. This sample stems from a study of shared clonotypes between healthy human individuals. Recent vaccinations or acute infections were absent in the healthy HIV-negative adult donors. The data were produced by immunoSEQ multiplex PCR, yet TCRdb's version contains in-frame clones alone and is incomplete. The table has around 1 million clones, approximately 76% seen once; the top ten hold over 1.3%. Germline lookup yields CDR1 SSHAT and CDR2 FNYEAQ (reference sequence). The CDR3 is 13 amino acids.

What was sequenced was memory CD4+ T cells sorted from blood. Stated subset: CD45RA-negative fraction. The J gene is TRBJ2-1, the V gene TRBV7-7; 8 positions agree with TRBD2. The clonotype originates from a young man in good health. CDR3 sequence (DNA): TGTGCTAGCAGCTTAGGGACTAGCAATGAGCAGTTCTTC. Its protein is CASSLGTSNEQFF.